The present TCR beta chain was sequenced within a study of CD8 T cells in ankylosing spondylitis (TCRdb year 2017). At the level of the whole study: To find TCR variants linked to disease, the study profiled T cell receptor beta repertoires in ankylosing spondylitis patients and healthy donors. The whole study cohort included 85 to 120 healthy donors and about two dozen ankylosing spondylitis patients. Samples of peripheral blood were taken, and for ankylosing spondylitis patients, synovial fluid was collected as well.

Results and caveats for the whole study, not just this receptor: The disease-linked clones were reported to be significantly enriched in matched synovial fluid samples from ankylosing spondylitis patients. In peripheral blood, the disease-linked clones were found at relatively low frequencies and had a CD8+ phenotype. A TCR beta motif of 7 or 8 highly homologous amino acid variants appeared characteristic of blood from ankylosing spondylitis patients. Some of the motif variants had been reported before in the synovial fluid and blood of reactive arthritis patients, a finding that suggests common disease-initiation mechanisms.

Note on this clonotype: Its antigen remains undetermined. Base qualities are not provided; no much larger clone lies one nucleotide away.

V was cut back by 1 base and J by 2 bases, leaving a gap of 3 bases between them. The CDR3 sequence holds 11 residues, the cysteine and phenylalanine included. The entry retains the CDR3 DNA only, 33 bases that are in frame from base 1. CDR1 and CDR2, looked up from the germline V gene (reference sequence), are DFQATT and SNEGSKA. Sequenced on an Illumina HiSeq 2500. TCR beta libraries were prepared by quantitative 5'-RACE with molecular barcodes. In the original analysis: A new computational method based on a probabilistic model of VDJ rearrangement was used to identify disease-linked TCR variants. TCRdb applied fastp at Q25 and MiXCR to the public reads, then kept only in-frame beta chains. Every distinct CDR3 protein forms one entry, paired with its most common genes and DNA. The V and J calls follow TCRdb's processing rather than the paper's. The sample yields just over 300,000 distinct CDR3 sequences; more than 20% were counted once. The top ten constitute about 4% of the sample.

The rearrangement joined TRBV20-1 to TRBJ2-7, with the D gene not confidently named. The TCR originated in a female donor with ankylosing spondylitis or in good health (not recorded which). Sequencing was carried out using blood, either unsorted or a sorted T cell fraction (not recorded which). At the DNA level, the sequence is TGCAGTGCTAGAGGGGCCTACGAGCAGTACTTC. The encoded protein is CSARGAYEQYF.